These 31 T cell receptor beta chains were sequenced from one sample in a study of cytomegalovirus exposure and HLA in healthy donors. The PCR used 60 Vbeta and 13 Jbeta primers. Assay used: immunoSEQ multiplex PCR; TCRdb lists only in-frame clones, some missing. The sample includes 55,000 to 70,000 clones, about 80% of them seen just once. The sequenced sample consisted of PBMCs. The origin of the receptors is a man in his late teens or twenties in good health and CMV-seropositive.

CDR3 nucleotides: TGTGCCAGCAGTGCTGGCCAGGTAGACAATGAGCAGTTCTTC. Translating gives CASSAGQVDNEQFF. The J gene is TRBJ2-1, the V gene TRBV2, with unresolved D. CDR3 length: 14 residues. Germline CDR1 SNHLY, CDR2 FYNNEI. The V end was cut by 4 bases, the J end by 5 bases, with 12 bases between.

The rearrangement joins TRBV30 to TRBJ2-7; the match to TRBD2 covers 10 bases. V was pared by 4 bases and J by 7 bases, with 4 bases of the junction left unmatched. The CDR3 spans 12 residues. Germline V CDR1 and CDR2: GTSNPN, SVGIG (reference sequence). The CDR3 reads CAWNQREGEQYF. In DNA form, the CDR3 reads TGTGCCTGGAACCAGCGGGAGGGAGAGCAGTACTTC.

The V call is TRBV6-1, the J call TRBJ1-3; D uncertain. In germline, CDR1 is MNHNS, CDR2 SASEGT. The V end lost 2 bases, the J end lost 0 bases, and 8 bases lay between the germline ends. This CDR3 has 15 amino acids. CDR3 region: CASSESRGSGNTIYF. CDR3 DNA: TGTGCCAGCAGTGAATCCCGGGGCTCTGGAAACACCATATATTTT.

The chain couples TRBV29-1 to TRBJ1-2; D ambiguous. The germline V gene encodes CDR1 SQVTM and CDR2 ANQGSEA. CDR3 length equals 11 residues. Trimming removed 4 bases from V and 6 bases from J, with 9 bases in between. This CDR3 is CSVVGGHGYTF. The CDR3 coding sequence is TGCAGCGTTGTGGGAGGGCATGGCTACACCTTC.

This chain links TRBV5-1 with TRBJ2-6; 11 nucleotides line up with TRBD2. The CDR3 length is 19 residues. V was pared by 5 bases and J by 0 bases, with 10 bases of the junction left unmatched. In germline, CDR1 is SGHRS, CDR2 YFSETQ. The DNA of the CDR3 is TGCGCCAGCAGGCCCGCGGGACTAGCGGAATTCTCTGGGGCCAACGTCCTGACTTTC. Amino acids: CASRPAGLAEFSGANVLTF.

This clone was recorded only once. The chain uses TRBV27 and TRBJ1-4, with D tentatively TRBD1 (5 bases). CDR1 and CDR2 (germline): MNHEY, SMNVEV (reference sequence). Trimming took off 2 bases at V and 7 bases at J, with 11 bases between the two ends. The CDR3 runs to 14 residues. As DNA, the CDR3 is TGTGCCAGCAGTTTAGGCAGGGCGAGTGAAAAACTGTTTTTT. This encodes CASSLGRASEKLFF.

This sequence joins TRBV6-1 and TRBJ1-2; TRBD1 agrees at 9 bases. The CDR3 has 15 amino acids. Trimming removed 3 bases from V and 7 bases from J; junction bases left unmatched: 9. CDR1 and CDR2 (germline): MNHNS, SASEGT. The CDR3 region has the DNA TGTGCCAGCAGTGACCCGGGACAGGGATCTCGTGGCTACACCTTC. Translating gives CASSDPGQGSRGYTF.

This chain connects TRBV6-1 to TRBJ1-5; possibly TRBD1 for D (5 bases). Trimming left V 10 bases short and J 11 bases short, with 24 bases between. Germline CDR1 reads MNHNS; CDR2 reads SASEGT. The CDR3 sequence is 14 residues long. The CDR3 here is CATKTGHTQRAQHF. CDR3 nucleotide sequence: TGTGCCACCAAAACGGGGCACACTCAGCGGGCCCAGCATTTT.

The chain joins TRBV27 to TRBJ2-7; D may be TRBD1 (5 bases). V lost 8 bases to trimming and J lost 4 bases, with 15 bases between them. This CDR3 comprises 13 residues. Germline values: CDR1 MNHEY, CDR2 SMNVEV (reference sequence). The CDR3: CASGAGIIYEQYF. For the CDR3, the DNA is TGTGCCAGCGGGGCAGGGATTATATACGAGCAGTACTTC.

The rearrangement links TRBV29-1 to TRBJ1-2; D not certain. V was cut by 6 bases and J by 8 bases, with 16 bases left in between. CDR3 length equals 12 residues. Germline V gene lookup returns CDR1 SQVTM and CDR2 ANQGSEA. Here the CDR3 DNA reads TGCAGCGTGATGGTTGCTCTCGCGGGCTACACCTTC. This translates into CSVMVALAGYTF.

The CDR3 DNA follows: TGTGCCAGCAGCTTGGCAGGGGGCGCGGGCGGCTACACCTTC. Residues: CASSLAGGAGGYTF. The gene calls are TRBV5-6 and TRBJ1-2; 8 nucleotides agree with TRBD1. V gave up 0 bases and J gave up 8 bases; unmatched junction bases: 6. This CDR3 contains 14 residues. The germline gives CDR1 SGHDT, CDR2 YYEEEE.

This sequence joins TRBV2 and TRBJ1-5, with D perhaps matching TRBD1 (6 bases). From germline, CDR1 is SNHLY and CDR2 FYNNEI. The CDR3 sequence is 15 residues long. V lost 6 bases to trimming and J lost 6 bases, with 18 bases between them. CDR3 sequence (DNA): TGTGCCAGCAGCACCAGCGGCACAGGGCCTCAGCCCCAGCATTTT. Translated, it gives CASSTSGTGPQPQHF.

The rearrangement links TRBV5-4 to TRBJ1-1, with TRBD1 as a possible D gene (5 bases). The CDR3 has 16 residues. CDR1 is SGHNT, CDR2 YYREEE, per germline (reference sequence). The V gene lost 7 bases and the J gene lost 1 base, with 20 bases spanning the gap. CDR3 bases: TGTGCCAGCGCCTCCTTCCCCGGACAACCGAACACTGAAGCTTTCTTT. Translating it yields CASASFPGQPNTEAFF.

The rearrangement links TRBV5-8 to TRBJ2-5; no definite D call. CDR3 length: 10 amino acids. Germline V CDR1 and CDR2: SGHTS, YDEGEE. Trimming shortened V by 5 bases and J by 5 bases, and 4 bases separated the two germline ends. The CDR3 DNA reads TGTGCCAGCAGGGCCGAGACCCAGTACTTC. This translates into CASRAETQYF. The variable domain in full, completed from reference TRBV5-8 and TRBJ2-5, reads EAGVTQSPTHLIKTRGQQATLRCSPISGHTSVYWYQQALGLGLQFLLWYDEGEERNRGNFPPRFSGRQFPNYSSELNVNALELEDSALYLCASRAETQYFGPGTRLLVL.

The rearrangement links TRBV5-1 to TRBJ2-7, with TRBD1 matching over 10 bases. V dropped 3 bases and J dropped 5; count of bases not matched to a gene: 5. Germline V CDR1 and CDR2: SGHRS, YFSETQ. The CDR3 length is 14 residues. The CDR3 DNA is TGCGCCAGCAGCTCGGACAGGGGGGGCAACGAGCAGTACTTC. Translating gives CASSSDRGGNEQYF.

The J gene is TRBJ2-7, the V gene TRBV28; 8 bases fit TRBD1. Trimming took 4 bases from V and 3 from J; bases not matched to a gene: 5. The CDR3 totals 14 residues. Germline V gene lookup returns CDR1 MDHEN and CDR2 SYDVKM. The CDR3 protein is CASSSPQGVYEQYF. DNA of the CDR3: TGTGCCAGCAGTTCCCCACAGGGGGTCTACGAGCAGTACTTC.

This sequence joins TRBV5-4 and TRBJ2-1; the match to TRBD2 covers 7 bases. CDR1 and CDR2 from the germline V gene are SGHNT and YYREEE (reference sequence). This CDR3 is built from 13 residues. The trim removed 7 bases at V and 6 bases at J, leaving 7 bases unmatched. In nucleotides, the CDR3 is TGTGCCAGCGCAGCGGGGCAGGTCAATGAGCAGTTCTTC. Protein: CASAAGQVNEQFF.

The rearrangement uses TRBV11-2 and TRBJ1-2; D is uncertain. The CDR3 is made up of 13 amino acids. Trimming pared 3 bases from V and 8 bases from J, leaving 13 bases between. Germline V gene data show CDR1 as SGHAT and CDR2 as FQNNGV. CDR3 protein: CASSFAGPDGYTF. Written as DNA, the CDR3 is TGTGCCAGCAGCTTCGCAGGTCCAGACGGCTACACCTTC. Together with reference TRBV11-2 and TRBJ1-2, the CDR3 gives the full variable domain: EAGVAQSPRYKIIEKRQSVAFWCNPISGHATLYWYQQILGQGPKLLIQFQNNGVVDDSQLPKDRFSAERLKGVDSTLKIQPAKLEDSAVYLCASSFAGPDGYTFGSGTRLTVV.

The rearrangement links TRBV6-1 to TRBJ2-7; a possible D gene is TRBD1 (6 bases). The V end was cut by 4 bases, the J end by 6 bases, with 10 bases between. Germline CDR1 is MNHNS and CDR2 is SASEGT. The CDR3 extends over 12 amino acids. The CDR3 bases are TGTGCCAGCAGTGTTGAAGGGGGCGAGCAGTACTTC. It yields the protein CASSVEGGEQYF.

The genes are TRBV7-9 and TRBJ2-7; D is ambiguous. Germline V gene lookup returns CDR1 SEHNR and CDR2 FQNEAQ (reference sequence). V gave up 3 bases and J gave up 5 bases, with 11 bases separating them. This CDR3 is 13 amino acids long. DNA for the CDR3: TGTGCCAGCAGCTTCCTACGCCCCCACGAGCAGTACTTC. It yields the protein CASSFLRPHEQYF.

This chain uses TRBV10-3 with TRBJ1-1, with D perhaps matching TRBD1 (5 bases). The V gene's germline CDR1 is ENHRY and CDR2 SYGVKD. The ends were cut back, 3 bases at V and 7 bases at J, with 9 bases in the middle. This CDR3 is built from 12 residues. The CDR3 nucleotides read TGTGCCATCAGTGACGGGACTCATGAAGCTTTCTTT. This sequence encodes CAISDGTHEAFF.

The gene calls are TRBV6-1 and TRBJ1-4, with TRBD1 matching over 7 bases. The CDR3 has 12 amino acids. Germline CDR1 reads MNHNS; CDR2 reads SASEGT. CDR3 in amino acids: CVTTGASRELFF. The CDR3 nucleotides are TGTGTTACCACAGGGGCGAGCCGGGAACTGTTTTTT.

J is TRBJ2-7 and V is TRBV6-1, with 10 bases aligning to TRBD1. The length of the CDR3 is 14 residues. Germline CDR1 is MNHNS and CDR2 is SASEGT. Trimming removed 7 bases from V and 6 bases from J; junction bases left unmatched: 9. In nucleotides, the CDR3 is TGTGCCAGCACTCCGACAGGGGGCTATACCGAGCAGTACTTC. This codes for CASTPTGGYTEQYF.

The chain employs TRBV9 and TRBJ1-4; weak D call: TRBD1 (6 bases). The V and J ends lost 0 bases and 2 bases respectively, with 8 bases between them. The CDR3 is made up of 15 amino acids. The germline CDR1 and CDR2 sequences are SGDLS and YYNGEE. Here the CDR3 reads CASSVAGVTNEKLFF. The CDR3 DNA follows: TGTGCCAGCAGCGTAGCAGGGGTTACTAATGAAAAACTGTTTTTT.

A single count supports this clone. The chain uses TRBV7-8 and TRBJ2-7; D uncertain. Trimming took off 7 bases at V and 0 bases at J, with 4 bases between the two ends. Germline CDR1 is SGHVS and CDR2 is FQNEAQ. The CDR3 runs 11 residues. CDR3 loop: CASTHSYEQYF. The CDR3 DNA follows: TGTGCCAGCACCCACTCCTACGAGCAGTACTTC.

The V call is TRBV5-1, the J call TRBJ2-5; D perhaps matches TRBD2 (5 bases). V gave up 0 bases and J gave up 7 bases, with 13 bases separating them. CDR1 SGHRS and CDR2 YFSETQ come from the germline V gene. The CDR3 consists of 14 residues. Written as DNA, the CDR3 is TGCGCCAGCAGCTTGGCCAAGGGAGAAGGGACCCAGTACTTC. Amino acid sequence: CASSLAKGEGTQYF.

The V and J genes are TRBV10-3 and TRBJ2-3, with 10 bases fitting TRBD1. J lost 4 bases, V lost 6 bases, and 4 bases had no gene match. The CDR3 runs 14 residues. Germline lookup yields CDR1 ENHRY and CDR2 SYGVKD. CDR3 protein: CAIRPGTGADTQYF. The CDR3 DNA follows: TGTGCCATCAGACCCGGGACAGGGGCAGATACGCAGTATTTT.

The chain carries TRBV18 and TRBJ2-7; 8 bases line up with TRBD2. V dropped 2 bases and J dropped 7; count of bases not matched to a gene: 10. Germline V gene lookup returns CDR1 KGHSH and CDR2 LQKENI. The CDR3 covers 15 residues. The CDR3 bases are TGTGCCAGCTCACCAGGCTCGGGAGGGCCCGCTGAGCAGTACTTC. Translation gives CASSPGSGGPAEQYF. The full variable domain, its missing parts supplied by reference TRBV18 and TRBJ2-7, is NAGVMQNPRHLVRRRGQEARLRCSPMKGHSHVYWYRQLPEEGLKFMVYLQKENIIDESGMPKERFSAEFPKEGPSILRIQQVVRGDSAAYFCASSPGSGGPAEQYFGPGTRLTVT.

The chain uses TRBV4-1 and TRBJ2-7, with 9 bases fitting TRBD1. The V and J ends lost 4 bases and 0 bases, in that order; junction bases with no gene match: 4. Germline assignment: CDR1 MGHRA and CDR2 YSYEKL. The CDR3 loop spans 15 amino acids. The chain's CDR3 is CASSRGQGPSYEQYF. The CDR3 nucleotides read TGCGCCAGCAGCCGCGGACAGGGGCCCTCCTACGAGCAGTACTTC.

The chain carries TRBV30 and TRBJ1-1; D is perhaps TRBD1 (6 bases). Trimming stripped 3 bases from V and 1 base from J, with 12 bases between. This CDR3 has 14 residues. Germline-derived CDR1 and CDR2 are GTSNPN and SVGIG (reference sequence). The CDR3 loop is CAWRRGYENTEAFF. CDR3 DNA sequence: TGTGCCTGGAGAAGGGGGTACGAGAACACTGAAGCTTTCTTT.

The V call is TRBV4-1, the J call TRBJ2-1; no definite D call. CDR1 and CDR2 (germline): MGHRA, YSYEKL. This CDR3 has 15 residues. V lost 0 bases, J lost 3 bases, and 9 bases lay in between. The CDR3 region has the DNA TGCGCCAGCAGCCAAGATTTGTCCAGCTACAATGAGCAGTTCTTC. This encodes CASSQDLSSYNEQFF.